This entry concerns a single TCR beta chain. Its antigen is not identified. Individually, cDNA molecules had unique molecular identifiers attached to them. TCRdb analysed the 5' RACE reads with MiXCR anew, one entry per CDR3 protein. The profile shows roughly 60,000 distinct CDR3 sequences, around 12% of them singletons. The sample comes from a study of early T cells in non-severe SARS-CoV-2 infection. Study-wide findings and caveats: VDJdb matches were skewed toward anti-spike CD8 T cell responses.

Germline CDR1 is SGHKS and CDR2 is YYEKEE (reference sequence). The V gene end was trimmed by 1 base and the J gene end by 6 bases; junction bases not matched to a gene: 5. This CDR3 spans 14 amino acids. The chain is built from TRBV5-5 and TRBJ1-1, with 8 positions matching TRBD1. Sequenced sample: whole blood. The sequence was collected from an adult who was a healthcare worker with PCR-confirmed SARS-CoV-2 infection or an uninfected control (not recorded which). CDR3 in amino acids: CASSLSVTGAEAFF. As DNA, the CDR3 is TGTGCCAGCAGCTTGAGCGTGACAGGGGCTGAAGCTTTCTTT.